Following are 12 T cell receptor beta chains from one sample sequenced in a study of tumor-infiltrating lymphocytes in localized non-small cell lung cancer. Clones were read by immunoSEQ multiplex PCR, and TCRdb kept only the in-frame ones, dropping some. The table shows around 10,000 clones, with around 72% occurring only once. The sample comprised lung tumor tissue. These receptors all stem from a human donor with non-small cell lung cancer.

J is TRBJ1-5 and V is TRBV5-1; D is undetermined. The CDR3 runs to 15 residues. Germline assignment: CDR1 SGHRS and CDR2 YFSETQ. Trimming removed 4 bases from V and 0 bases from J, with 11 bases in between. This CDR3 reads CASSHQGDSNQPQHF. As DNA, the CDR3 is TGCGCCAGCAGCCACCAAGGAGATAGCAATCAGCCCCAGCATTTT.

The rearrangement links TRBV7-8 to TRBJ2-7; 9 bases line up with TRBD1. CDR3 length: 13 residues. The V and J ends lost 5 bases and 5 bases, in that order; junction bases with no gene match: 4. Germline CDR1 reads SGHVS; CDR2 reads FQNEAQ. The CDR3 DNA reads TGTGCCAGCAGCCCGACAGGGGGTCACGAGCAGTACTTC. Its translation is CASSPTGGHEQYF.

A few counts support this clone. The gene calls are TRBV15 and TRBJ2-7; D call uncertain. From germline, CDR1 is LNHNV and CDR2 YYDKDF (reference sequence). Trimming took off 0 bases at V and 4 bases at J, with 10 bases between the two ends. The length of the CDR3 is 14 residues. The chain's CDR3 is CATSRDLGLYEQYF. CDR3 in DNA: TGTGCCACCAGCAGAGATTTAGGTCTTTACGAGCAGTACTTC.

The rearrangement uses TRBV4-2 and TRBJ2-1, with 10 bases aligning to TRBD1. Germline trimming cut 0 bases from V and 9 bases from J; bases unmatched to any gene: 8. This CDR3 contains 16 residues. The germline V gene has CDR1 LGHNA and CDR2 YNFKEQ. The chain's CDR3 is CASSQDRQGAMGEQFF. The CDR3, as DNA: TGTGCCAGCAGCCAAGATCGACAGGGGGCTATGGGTGAGCAGTTCTTC.

The V gene is TRBV18, the J gene TRBJ2-7; no clear D gene. The V gene lost 2 bases and the J gene lost 5 bases, with 13 bases spanning the gap. The germline V gene has CDR1 KGHSH and CDR2 LQKENI. The CDR3 is made up of 14 amino acids. The CDR3 region is CASSPIRQFDEQYF. For the CDR3, the DNA is TGTGCCAGCTCACCAATCCGCCAGTTTGACGAGCAGTACTTC.

This clone has only a few counts. The gene calls are TRBV27 and TRBJ2-3; D gene unclear. The CDR3 loop spans 12 amino acids. The ends were cut back, 5 bases at V and 4 bases at J, with 7 bases in the middle. Germline V CDR1 and CDR2: MNHEY, SMNVEV (reference sequence). The CDR3 protein is CASSPAADTQYF. The CDR3 nucleotides are TGTGCCAGCAGTCCGGCAGCAGATACGCAGTATTTT.

This clone turned up a few times. The rearrangement joins TRBV6-4 to TRBJ2-7; weak D call: TRBD1 (6 bases). V lost 10 bases and J lost 0, with 10 bases in between. The CDR3 consists of 12 residues. Germline CDR1 and CDR2: MRHNA and SNTAGT. CDR3 loop: CATGHNSYEQYF. The CDR3 DNA follows: TGTGCCACGGGACACAACTCCTACGAGCAGTACTTC.

The gene calls are TRBV7-9 and TRBJ1-1; possible D gene TRBD1, 5 bases. Germline CDR1 and CDR2: SEHNR and FQNEAQ (reference sequence). The V and J ends lost 5 bases and 3 bases respectively, with 10 bases between them. CDR3 length equals 13 residues. The CDR3 nucleotides read TGTGCCAGCAGCCCGGGGGGTTACACTGAAGCTTTCTTT. It is translated as CASSPGGYTEAFF.

V gene TRBV6-1 combines with J gene TRBJ2-1, with unresolved D. Trimming left V 6 bases short and J 6 bases short, with 12 bases between. CDR1 is MNHNS and CDR2 is SASEGT in the germline V gene. The CDR3 covers 13 residues. As DNA, the CDR3 is TGTGCCAGCAGCAGGACGGTCAGCAATGAGCAGTTCTTC. This codes for CASSRTVSNEQFF.

The V and J genes are TRBV6-6 and TRBJ2-3, with D maybe TRBD2 (6 bases). Germline values: CDR1 MNHNY, CDR2 SVGAGI (reference sequence). V was clipped by 7 bases and J by 0 bases, with 14 bases between them. CDR3 length: 15 residues. The CDR3 here is CASKGTPLSTDTQYF. DNA of the CDR3: TGTGCCAGCAAAGGGACTCCCCTTAGCACAGATACGCAGTATTTT.

The V call is TRBV7-9, the J call TRBJ1-6; no clear D gene. CDR3 size: 16 residues. Germline V lookup: CDR1 SEHNR, CDR2 FQNEAQ (reference sequence). Trimming stripped 0 bases from V and 0 bases from J, with 6 bases between. DNA for the CDR3: TGTGCCAGCAGCTTAGCAGCCAGCTCCTATAATTCACCCCTCCACTTT. It encodes CASSLAASSYNSPLHF. Together with reference TRBV7-9 and TRBJ1-6, the CDR3 gives the full variable domain: DTGVSQNPRHKITKRGQNVTFRCDPISEHNRLYWYRQTLGQGPEFLTYFQNEAQLEKSRLLSDRFSAERPKGSFSTLEIQRTEQGDSAMYLCASSLAASSYNSPLHFGNGTRLTVT.

The table lists this clone with a few counts. The chain recombines TRBV6-6 with TRBJ2-1; D unclear. CDR3 length: 15 amino acids. V lost 5 bases to trimming and J lost 0 bases, with 11 bases between them. Germline lookup yields CDR1 MNHNY and CDR2 SVGAGI (reference sequence). CDR3 region: CASSPDTNSYNEQFF. DNA for the CDR3: TGTGCCAGCAGTCCCGACACCAACTCCTACAATGAGCAGTTCTTC.